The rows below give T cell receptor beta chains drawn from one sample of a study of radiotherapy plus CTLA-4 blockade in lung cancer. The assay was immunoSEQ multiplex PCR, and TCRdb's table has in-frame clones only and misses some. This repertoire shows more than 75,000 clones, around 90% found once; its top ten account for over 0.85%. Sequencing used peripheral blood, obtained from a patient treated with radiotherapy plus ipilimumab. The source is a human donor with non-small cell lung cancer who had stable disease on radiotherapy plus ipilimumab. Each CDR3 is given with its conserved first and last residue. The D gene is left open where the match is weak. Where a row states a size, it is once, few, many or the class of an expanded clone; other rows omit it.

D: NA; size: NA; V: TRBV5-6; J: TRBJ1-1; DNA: TGTGCCAGCAGCAACCGACAGGCGTACACTGAAGCTTTCTTT; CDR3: CASSNRQAYTEAFF
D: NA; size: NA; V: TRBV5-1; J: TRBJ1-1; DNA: TGCGCCAGCAGCTTGGGGACGTGGACTGAAGCTTTCTTT; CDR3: CASSLGTWTEAFF
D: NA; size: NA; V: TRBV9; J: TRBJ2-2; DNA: TGTGCCAGCAGCCGGGAGAGTTCGAGGACCGGGGAGCTGTTTTTT; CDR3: CASSRESSRTGELFF
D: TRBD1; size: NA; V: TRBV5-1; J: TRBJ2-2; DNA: TGCGCCAGCAGCGTGTACCGGGACAGGGGGCTGAACACCGGGGAGCTGTTTTTT; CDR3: CASSVYRDRGLNTGELFF
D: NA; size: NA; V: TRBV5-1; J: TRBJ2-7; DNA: TGCGCCAGCAGCTTATCAGGTAGCGTTTACGAGCAGTACTTC; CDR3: CASSLSGSVYEQYF
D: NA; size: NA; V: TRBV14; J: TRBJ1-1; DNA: TGTGCCAGCAGCCAAGTTGCACGTTCGAACACTGAAGCTTTCTTT; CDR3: CASSQVARSNTEAFF
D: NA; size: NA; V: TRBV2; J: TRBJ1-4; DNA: TGTGCCAGCCGACCAGTGGGCGTATACGAAAAACTGTTTTTT; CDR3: CASRPVGVYEKLFF
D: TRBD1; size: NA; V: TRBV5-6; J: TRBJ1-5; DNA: TGTGCCAGTGGGACAGGGAGCAATCAGCCCCAGCATTTT; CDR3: CASGTGSNQPQHF
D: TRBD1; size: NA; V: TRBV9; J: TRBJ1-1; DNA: TGTGCCAGCAGCGTAGAGGACAGGACAGAGAGGACGGATCGGAACACTGAAGCTTTCTTT; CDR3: CASSVEDRTERTDRNTEAFF
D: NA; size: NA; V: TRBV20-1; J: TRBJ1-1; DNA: TGCAGTGCTCGCAGGGACCTAGAAGCTTTCTTT; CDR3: CSARRDLEAFF
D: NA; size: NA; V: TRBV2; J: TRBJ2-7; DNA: TGTGCCAGGCGACAGGTAAACTACGAGCAGTACTTC; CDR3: CARRQVNYEQYF
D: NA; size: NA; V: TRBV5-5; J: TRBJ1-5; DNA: TGTGCCAGCAGCTTTAACCCCCTCAATCAGCCCCAGCATTTT; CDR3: CASSFNPLNQPQHF
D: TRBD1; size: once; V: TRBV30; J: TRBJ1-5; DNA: TGTGCCTGGGGACAGGGGACGGGGCGAAGCAATCAGCCCCAGCATTTT; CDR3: CAWGQGTGRSNQPQHF
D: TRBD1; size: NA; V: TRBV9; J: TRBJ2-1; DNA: TGTGCCAGCAGCGTACACCGGGACAGCGAATACAATGAGCAGTTCTTC; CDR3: CASSVHRDSEYNEQFF
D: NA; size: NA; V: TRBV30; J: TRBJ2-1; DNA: TGTGCCTGGAGTACCCTCCCCGGGAGCCTTGTGTTCTTC; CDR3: CAWSTLPGSLVFF
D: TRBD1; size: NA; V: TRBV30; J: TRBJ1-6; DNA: TGTGCCTGGAGTAGTGGACAGGGGGCAAATTCACCCCTCCACTTT; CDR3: CAWSSGQGANSPLHF
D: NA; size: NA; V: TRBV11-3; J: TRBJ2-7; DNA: TGTGCCAGCAGCGGAGGGTTTGGGTACGAGCAGTACTTC; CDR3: CASSGGFGYEQYF
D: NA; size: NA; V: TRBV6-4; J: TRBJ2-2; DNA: TGTGCCAGCAGTGACAAGCAGTCCACCGGGGAGCTGTTTTTT; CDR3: CASSDKQSTGELFF
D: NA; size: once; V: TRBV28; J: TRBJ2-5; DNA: TGTGCCAGCAGTTCAACGGGGTTAGGGGAGACCCAGTACTTC; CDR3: CASSSTGLGETQYF
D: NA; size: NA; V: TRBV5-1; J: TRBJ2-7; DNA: TGCGCCAGCAGCTTGATCAGCAACTACGAGCAGTACTTC; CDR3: CASSLISNYEQYF
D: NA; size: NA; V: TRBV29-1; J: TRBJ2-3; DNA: TGCAGCGTTGTCCAATCCACAGATACGCAGTATTTT; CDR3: CSVVQSTDTQYF
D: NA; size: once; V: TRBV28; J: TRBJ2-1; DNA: TGTGCCAGCAGGCCGGGACAAAACTACAATGAGCAGTTCTTC; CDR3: CASRPGQNYNEQFF
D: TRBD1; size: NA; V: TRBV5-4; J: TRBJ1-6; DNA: TGTGCCAGCAGCTTACAGACAGGGGTGGACTCACCCCTCCACTTT; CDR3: CASSLQTGVDSPLHF
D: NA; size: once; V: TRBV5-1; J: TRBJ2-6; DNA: TGCGCCAGCAGCTATGGGCTGTGGGGGTCTGGGGCCAACGTCCTGACTTTC; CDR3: CASSYGLWGSGANVLTF
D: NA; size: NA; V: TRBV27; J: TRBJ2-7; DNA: TGTGCCAGCAGTTTCGCGGCCAGCCCGTGGGAGCAGTACTTC; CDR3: CASSFAASPWEQYF
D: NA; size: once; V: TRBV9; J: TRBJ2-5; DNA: TGTGCCAGCAGCTCGCGGGAGACCCAGTACTTC; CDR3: CASSSRETQYF
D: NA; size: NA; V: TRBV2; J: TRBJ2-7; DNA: TGTGCCAGCAGCGGGGGACGGGGCTACGAGCAGTACTTC; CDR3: CASSGGRGYEQYF
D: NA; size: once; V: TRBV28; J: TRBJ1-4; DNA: TGTGCCAGCAGTATACTGGGGGGGGAGCGGGAAAAACTGTTTTTT; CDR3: CASSILGGEREKLFF
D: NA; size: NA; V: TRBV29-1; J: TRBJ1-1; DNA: TGCAGCGCCACGGACAGAGTGAACACTGAAGCTTTCTTT; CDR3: CSATDRVNTEAFF
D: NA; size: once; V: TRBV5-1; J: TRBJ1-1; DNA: TGCGCCAGCAGCCCATCCGCCGGGGGCATATACACTGAAGCTTTCTTT; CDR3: CASSPSAGGIYTEAFF
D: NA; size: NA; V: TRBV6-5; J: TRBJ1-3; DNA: TGTGCCGTACATACGGGGGGAAACACCATATATTTT; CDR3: CAVHTGGNTIYF
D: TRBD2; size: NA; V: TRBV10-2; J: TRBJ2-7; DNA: TGCGCCACTCGGACGACTAGCGGGATCTACAACGAGCAGTACTTC; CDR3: CATRTTSGIYNEQYF
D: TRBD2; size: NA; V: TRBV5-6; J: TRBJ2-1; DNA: TGTGCCAGCAGCTCCTGGGGGACTAGCGGGAGCTATGAGCAGTTCTTC; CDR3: CASSSWGTSGSYEQFF
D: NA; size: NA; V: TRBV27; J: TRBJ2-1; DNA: TGTGCCAGCAGTTTATCCACCGACAGGTATTCATTGAGGAATGAGCAGTTCTTC; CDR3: CASSLSTDRYSLRNEQFF
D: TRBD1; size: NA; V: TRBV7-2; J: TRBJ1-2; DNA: TGTGCCAGCACCCAGCTTGTAACAGGGGGCGGCTACACCTTC; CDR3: CASTQLVTGGGYTF
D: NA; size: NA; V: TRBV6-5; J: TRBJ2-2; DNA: TGTGCCAGCAGTTTCATGGGACCGACCGGGGAGCTGTTTTTT; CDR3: CASSFMGPTGELFF
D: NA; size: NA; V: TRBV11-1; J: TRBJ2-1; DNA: TGTGCCAGCAGCTTAAGGTTTAGTGTTGAGCAGTTCTTC; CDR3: CASSLRFSVEQFF
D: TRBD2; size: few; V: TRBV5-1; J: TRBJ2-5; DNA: TGCGCCAGCAGCTTTGGGGGGTCTAGCGGGAGTGAGACCCAGTACTTC; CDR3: CASSFGGSSGSETQYF
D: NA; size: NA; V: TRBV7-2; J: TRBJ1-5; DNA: TGTGCCAGCAGCTTAGTAGGGACGAGCAATCAGCCCCAGCATTTT; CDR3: CASSLVGTSNQPQHF
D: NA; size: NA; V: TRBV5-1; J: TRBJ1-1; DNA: TGCGCCAGCAGCCAAGGGGACACTGAAGCTTTCTTT; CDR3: CASSQGDTEAFF
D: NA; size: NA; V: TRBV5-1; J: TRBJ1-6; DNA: TGCGTCAGCACAACCAACGGCAATTCACCCCTCCACTTT; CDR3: CVSTTNGNSPLHF
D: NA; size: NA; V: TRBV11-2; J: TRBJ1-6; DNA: TGTGCCAGCAGCTTAGATTGGGGGGAGAGGAATTCACCCCTCCACTTT; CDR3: CASSLDWGERNSPLHF
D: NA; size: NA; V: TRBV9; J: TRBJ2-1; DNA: TGTGCCAGCAGCAGTAAACTAGGAGGGAACAATGAGCAGTTCTTC; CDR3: CASSSKLGGNNEQFF
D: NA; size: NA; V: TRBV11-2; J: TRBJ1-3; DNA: TGTGCCAGCGGCGATTCTGGAAACACCATATATTTT; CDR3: CASGDSGNTIYF
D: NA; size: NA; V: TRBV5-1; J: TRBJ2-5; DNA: TGCGCCAGCAGCCCCCGAGGGGTGGGACAAGAGACCCGGTACTTC; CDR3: CASSPRGVGQETRYF
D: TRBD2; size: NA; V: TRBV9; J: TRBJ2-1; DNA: TGTGCCAGCAGCGTATCTCCGGGACTAGCGGGGGCCCTCTCCTACAATGAGCAGTTCTTC; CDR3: CASSVSPGLAGALSYNEQFF
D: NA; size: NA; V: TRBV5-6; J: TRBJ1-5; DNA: TGTGCCAGCAGCTTGACAGGAGGCGGCAATCAGCCCCAGCATTTT; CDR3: CASSLTGGGNQPQHF